In its sample, the clone carrying this T cell receptor beta chain was seen a few times. Reverse transcription of about 0.45 to 1 ug RNA was carried out with random hexamers. TCRdb reprocessed the immunoSEQ multiplex PCR reads with MiXCR, giving one entry per CDR3 protein. The data hold 160,000 or so distinct CDR3 sequences, with less than 97% observed a single time. The CDR3 spans 14 residues. Trimming left V 3 bases short and J 4 bases short, with 11 bases between. The data originate from a study of CD8 T cells in Susac syndrome. Sequences were obtained from CD8+ T cells from PBMCs. This receptor was taken from a human donor with multiple sclerosis. The chain uses TRBV12-3 or TRBV12-4 and TRBJ2-3; D is possibly TRBD1 (6 bases). The CDR3 protein is CASSLGRGPDTQYF. DNA for the CDR3: TGTGCCAGCAGTTTGGGCAGGGGTCCAGATACGCAGTATTTT.